This T cell receptor (beta chain) was sequenced during a study of blood T cell repertoires in COVID-19. Looking at the study overall: PBMCs, B-cell-depleted T cells, or T cells provided the cDNA or gDNA that made up the material.

The V gene's germline CDR1 is LNHDA and CDR2 SQIVND (reference sequence). The CDR3 consists of 15 residues. V was trimmed by 3 bases and J by 2 bases, leaving 10 bases between them. In the source study's methods: Amplifying reference gene primers gave estimates of nucleated cell counts. Profiled with immunoSEQ multiplex PCR; TCRdb holds only in-frame clones, not every one. Clone size and V and J calls were adopted from that table, with D and trimming inferred from the DNA. The sample lists 100,000 to 150,000 clones; around 70% were seen once. This sequence joins TRBV19 and TRBJ2-2; possible D gene TRBD1, 6 bases. Input material: peripheral blood. The sequence came from a man in his fifties or sixties with acute or convalescent COVID-19. CDR3 DNA: TGTGCCAGTAGTATTGACAGGTTTAACACCGGGGAGCTGTTTTTT. The encoded protein is CASSIDRFNTGELFF.